This TCR beta chain is from a study of T-cell reconstitution after alpha-beta-depleted transplantation in children. Germline loops: CDR1 MNHEY, CDR2 SMNVEV (reference sequence). The CDR3 extends over 17 amino acids. V lost 5 bases and J lost 3; bases outside the gene matches: 9. Unique molecular identifiers were incorporated into the prepared TCRbeta library. TCRdb re-derived calls from the PCR reads in MiXCR, one entry per CDR3 protein. The repertoire holds under 400,000 distinct CDR3 sequences, with approximately 23% as singletons. Study-wide results and caveats: Some patients' high day-60 TCRbeta diversity was attributed to recipient cells surviving conditioning. T-cell numbers and diversity, one year after transplant, stemmed largely from T cells that were newly produced. Where alpha-beta T cells came from about two months after transplant was reportedly several hundred expanded graft clones.

A note on this clonotype: The antigen is unknown.

The clonotype originates from a male patient younger than 18 who had a stem cell transplant for acute lymphoblastic leukemia, so the T cells may come from the graft donor. The rearrangement links TRBV27 to TRBJ2-1, with TRBD2 matching over 11 bases. The sequences come from PBMCs, mostly from graft donor cells, collected 180 days after TCRalphabeta/CD19-depleted stem cell transplant. This CDR3 reads CASSPRLAGGLYNEQFF. In nucleotides, the CDR3 is TGTGCCAGCAGTCCGCGCCTAGCGGGAGGTCTCTACAATGAGCAGTTCTTC.